Sequencing of this T cell receptor (beta chain) was carried out in a study of CD8 T cells in Susac syndrome. Sequencing of TCR beta was undertaken in CD8+ and CD4+ T cells derived from blood. Relapsing-remitting disease, either stable or active, was present in the multiple sclerosis controls, who were treatment-naive patients. Reverse transcription used roughly 0.45 to 1 ug RNA and random hexamers. Amplification of TCR beta CDR3 across 54 Vbeta and 13 Jbeta was performed with immunoSEQ multiplex PCR. TCRdb independently ran MiXCR on the immunoSEQ multiplex PCR reads; one entry per CDR3 protein. The table has around 180,000 distinct CDR3 sequences, about 93% seen once. Trimming removed 10 bases at V and 0 bases at J, with 12 bases between. Looked up from germline, CDR1 is LNHDA and CDR2 is SQIVND (reference sequence). This CDR3 contains 13 residues. This clonotype has more than one count but fewer than ten.

This receptor was identified in a human donor with multiple sclerosis. Sequenced input: CD4+ T cells from PBMCs. This chain connects TRBV19 to TRBJ1-2; a weak D match, TRBD1 (6 bases). The CDR3 is CATDSGSNYGYTF. The CDR3 nucleotides read TGTGCCACGGACAGCGGATCTAACTATGGCTACACCTTC.